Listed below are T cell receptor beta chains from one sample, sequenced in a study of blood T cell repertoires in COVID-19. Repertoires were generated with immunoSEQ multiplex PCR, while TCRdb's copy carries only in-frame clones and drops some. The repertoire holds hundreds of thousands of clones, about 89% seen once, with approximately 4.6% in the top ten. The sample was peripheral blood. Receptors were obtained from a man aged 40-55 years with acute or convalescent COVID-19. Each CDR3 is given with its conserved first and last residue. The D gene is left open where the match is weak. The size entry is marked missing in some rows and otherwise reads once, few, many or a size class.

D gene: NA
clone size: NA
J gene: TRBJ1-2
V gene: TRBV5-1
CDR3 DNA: TGCGCCAGCAGCTTGGACGGGGTCCTTTGGGGAAGCGACTATGGCTACACCTTC
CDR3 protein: CASSLDGVLWGSDYGYTF

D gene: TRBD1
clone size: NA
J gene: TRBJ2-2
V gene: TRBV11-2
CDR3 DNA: TGTGCCAGCAGCTTACAACAGGGGGCCCACGGGGAGCTGTTTTTT
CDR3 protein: CASSLQQGAHGELFF

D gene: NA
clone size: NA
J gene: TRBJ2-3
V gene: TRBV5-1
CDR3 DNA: TGCGCCAGCAGACAGACAGATACGCAGTATTTT
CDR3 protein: CASRQTDTQYF

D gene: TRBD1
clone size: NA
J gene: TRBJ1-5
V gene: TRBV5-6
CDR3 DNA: TGTGCCAGCAGCTCCCGACAGGGAATCGATCAGCCCCAGCATTTT
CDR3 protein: CASSSRQGIDQPQHF

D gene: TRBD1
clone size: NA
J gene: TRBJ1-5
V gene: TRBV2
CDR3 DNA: TGTGCCAGCAAACCAGGGGGTACGCAGCCCCAGCATTTT
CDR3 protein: CASKPGGTQPQHF

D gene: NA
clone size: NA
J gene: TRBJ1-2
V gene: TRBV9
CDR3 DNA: TGTGCCAGCAGCGTAGACTCTAACTATGGCTACACCTTC
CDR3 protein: CASSVDSNYGYTF

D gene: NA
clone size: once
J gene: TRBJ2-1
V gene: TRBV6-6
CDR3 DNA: TGTGCCAGCAGCGTTGGCACAATTACCTACAATGAGCAGTTCTTC
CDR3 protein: CASSVGTITYNEQFF

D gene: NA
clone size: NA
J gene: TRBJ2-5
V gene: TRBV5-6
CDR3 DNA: TGTGCCAGCAGCTATGGCGGTAATCAAGAGACCCAGTACTTC
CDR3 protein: CASSYGGNQETQYF

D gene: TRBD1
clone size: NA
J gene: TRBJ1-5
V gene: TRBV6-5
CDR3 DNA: TGTGCCAGCAGTTCCAGGGGGGCGGCCCAGCATTTT
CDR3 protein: CASSSRGAAQHF

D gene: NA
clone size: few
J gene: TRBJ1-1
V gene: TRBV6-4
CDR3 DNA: TGTGCCAGCAGTGCGGGTCCAGGGCTGGGTGACACTGAAGCTTTCTTT
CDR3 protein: CASSAGPGLGDTEAFF

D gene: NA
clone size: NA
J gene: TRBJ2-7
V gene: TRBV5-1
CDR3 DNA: TGCGCCAGCAGCTTGGTCCCCGCCGTCAGCTACGAGCAGTACTTC
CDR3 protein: CASSLVPAVSYEQYF

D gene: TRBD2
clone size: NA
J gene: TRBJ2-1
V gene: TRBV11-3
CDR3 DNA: TGTGCCAGCAGCTTAGAGGGTAGGGAGGGCAGCAACAATGAGCAGTTCTTC
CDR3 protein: CASSLEGREGSNNEQFF

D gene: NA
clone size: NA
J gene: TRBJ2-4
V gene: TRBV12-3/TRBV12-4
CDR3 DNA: TGTGCCAGCAGTTTTTCGGTAATTCAGTACTTC
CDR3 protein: CASSFSVIQYF

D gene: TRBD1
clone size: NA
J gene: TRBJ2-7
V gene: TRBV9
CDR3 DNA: TGTGCCAGCAGCGCATTAACGGACAGGGGCGAGCAGTACTTC
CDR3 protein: CASSALTDRGEQYF

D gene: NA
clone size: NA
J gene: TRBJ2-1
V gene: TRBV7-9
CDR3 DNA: TGTGCCAGCAGCTTAACCCTCTATTGGGACTCCGTCAATGAGCAGTTCTTC
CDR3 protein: CASSLTLYWDSVNEQFF

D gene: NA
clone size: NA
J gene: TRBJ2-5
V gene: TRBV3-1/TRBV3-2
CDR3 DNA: TGTGCCAGCAGCCCTGAGACAGGGAGGGAGACCCAGTACTTC
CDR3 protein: CASSPETGRETQYF

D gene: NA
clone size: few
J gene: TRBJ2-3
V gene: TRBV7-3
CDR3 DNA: TGTGCCAGCAGCCTCTTAAACACAGATACGCAGTATTTT
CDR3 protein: CASSLLNTDTQYF

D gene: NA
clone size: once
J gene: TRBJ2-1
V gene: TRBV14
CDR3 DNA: TGTGCCAGCAGCTACAGGGACCCCCTTTACAATGAGCAGTTCTTC
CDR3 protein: CASSYRDPLYNEQFF

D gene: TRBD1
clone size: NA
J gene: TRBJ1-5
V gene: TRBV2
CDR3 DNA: TGTGCCAGCAGCAGGGGGAATCAGCCCCAGCATTTT
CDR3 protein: CASSRGNQPQHF

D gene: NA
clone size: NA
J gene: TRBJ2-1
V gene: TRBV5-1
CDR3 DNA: TGCGCCAGCAGTCGTAGTTATGAGCAGTTCTTC
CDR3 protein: CASSRSYEQFF

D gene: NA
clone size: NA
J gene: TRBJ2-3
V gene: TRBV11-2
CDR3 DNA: TGTGCCAGCAGCTCCCGGGCCCAAGGGGCGCAGTATTTT
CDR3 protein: CASSSRAQGAQYF

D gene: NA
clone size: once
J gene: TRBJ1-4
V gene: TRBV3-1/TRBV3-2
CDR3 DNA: TGTGCCAGCAGCCTGAGGTCGAAACTGTTTTTT
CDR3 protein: CASSLRSKLFF

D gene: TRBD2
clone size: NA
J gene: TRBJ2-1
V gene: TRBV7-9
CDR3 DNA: TGTGCCAGCAGCTTCCCCCGACTAGCGGGGGCCTTATACAATGAGCAGTTCTTC
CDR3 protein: CASSFPRLAGALYNEQFF

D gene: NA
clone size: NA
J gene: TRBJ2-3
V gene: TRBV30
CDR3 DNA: TGTGCCTGGAGTGTACCGGGAGCCACAGATACGCAGTATTTT
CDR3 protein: CAWSVPGATDTQYF

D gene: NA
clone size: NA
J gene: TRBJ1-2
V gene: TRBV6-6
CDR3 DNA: TGTGCCAGCAGTTACGAGCCCCGAGGCTATGGCTACACCTTC
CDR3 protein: CASSYEPRGYGYTF

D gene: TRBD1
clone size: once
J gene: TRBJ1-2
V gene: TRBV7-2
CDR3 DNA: TGTGCCAGCAGCGGAGGGACAGTCAACTATGGCTACACCTTC
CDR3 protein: CASSGGTVNYGYTF

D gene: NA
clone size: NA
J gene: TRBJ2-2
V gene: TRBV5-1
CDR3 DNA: TGCGCCAGCAGCTTGGGCCTAGGGGCCACCGGGGAGCTGTTTTTT
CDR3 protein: CASSLGLGATGELFF

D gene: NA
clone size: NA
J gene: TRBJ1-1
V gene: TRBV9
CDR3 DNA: TGTGCCAGCAGCGTTGGGGGGATGAACACTGAAGCTTTCTTT
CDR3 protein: CASSVGGMNTEAFF

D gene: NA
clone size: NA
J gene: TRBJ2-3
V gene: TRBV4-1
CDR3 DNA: TGCGCCAGCAGCACGGACAGAAGCACAGATACGCAGTATTTT
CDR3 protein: CASSTDRSTDTQYF

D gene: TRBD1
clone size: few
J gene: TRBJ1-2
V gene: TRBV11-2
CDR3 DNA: TGTGCCAGCAGCCCCTGGACAGGGGCCCTAGTCTATGGCTACACCTTC
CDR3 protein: CASSPWTGALVYGYTF

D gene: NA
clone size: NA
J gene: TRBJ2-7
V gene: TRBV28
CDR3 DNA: TGTGCCAGCAGTTTCTTGGGGCCCGGAGACGAGCAGTACTTC
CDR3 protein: CASSFLGPGDEQYF

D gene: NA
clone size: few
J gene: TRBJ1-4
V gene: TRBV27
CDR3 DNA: TGTGCCAGCAGTTTATCGTTAGGAAGGGGGAGACCTAATGAAAAACTGTTTTTT
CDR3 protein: CASSLSLGRGRPNEKLFF

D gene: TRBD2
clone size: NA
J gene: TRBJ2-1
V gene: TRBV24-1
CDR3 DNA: TGTGCCACCAGTGACCCGGGGGGAGGTACCTCCTACAATGAGCAGTTCTTC
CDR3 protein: CATSDPGGGTSYNEQFF

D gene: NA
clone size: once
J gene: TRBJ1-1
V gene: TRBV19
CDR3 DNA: TGTGCCAGTAGTATTCGAGGGGGAAACACTGAAGCTTTCTTT
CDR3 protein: CASSIRGGNTEAFF

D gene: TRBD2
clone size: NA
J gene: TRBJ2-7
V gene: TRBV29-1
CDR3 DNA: TGCAGCGTGGCCGGGACTAGCGGGGGCCCATACGAGCAGTACTTC
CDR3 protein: CSVAGTSGGPYEQYF

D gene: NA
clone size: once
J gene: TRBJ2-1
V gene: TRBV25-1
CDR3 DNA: TGTGCCAGCAGCCTCCGGGGTGAGCAGTTCTTC
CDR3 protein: CASSLRGEQFF

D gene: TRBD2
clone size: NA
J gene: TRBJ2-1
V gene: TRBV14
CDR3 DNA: TGTGCCAGCAGCCAGCTTCTAGCGGGGGGGCAGGTTGAGCAGTTCTTC
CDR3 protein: CASSQLLAGGQVEQFF

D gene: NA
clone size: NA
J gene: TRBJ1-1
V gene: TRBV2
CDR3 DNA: TGTGCCAGCATCCAGGGAAGGGGTGAAGCTTTCTTT
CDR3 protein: CASIQGRGEAFF

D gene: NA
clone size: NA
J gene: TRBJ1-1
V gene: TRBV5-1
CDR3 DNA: TGCGCCAGCAGCTCCTCAGGGGTGGCGAACACTGAAGCTTTCTTT
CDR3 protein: CASSSSGVANTEAFF

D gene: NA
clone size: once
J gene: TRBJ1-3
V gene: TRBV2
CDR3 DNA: TGTGCCAGCAGTGCACAGGATTCTGGAAACACCATATATTTT
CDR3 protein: CASSAQDSGNTIYF

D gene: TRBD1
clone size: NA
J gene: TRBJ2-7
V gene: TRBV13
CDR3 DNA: TGTGCCAGCAGCCCCGGACAGGTTATCTCCTACGAGCAGTACTTC
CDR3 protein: CASSPGQVISYEQYF

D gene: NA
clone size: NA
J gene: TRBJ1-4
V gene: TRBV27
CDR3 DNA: TGTGCCAGCCAAGACAGCCTTAATGAAAAACTGTTTTTT
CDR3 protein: CASQDSLNEKLFF

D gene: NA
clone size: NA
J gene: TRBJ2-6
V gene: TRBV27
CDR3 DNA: TGTGCCAGCACTTTCCCTTATGGACAGCTCACCTCTGGGGCCAACGTCCTGACTTTC
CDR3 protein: CASTFPYGQLTSGANVLTF

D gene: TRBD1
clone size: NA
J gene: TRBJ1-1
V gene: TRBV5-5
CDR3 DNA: TGTGCCAGCAGCTTGGGGGCCAGGGGGTTTAGCACTGAAGCTTTCTTT
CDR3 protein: CASSLGARGFSTEAFF

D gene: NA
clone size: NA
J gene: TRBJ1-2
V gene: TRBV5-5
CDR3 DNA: TGTGCCAGCAGCGTTGACGGGACAAGTTATGGCTACACCTTC
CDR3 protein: CASSVDGTSYGYTF

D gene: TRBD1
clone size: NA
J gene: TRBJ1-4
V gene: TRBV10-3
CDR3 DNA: TGTGCCATCGGACAGGGGACGGTTAATGAAAAACTGTTTTTT
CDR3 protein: CAIGQGTVNEKLFF

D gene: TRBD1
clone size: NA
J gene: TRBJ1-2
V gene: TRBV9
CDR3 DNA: TGTGCCAGCAGCGTCGGGACAGCCTCTGGCTACACCTTC
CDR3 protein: CASSVGTASGYTF

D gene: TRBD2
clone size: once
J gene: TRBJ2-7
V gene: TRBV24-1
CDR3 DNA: TGTGCCACCAGTGATGCAGGGACTAGCGGGGGGCTCTACGAGCAGTACTTC
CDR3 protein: CATSDAGTSGGLYEQYF

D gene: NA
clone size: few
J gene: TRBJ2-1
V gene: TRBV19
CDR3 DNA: TGTGCCAGTAGTATACGGTTACTGATCGGGGAGCAGTTCTTC
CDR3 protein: CASSIRLLIGEQFF